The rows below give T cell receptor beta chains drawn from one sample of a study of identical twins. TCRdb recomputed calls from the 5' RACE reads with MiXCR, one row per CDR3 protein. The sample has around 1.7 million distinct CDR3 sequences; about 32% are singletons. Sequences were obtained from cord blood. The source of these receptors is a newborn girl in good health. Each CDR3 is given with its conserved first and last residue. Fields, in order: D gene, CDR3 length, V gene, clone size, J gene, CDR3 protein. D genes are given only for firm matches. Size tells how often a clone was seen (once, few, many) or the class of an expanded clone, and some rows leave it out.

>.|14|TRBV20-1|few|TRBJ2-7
CSARDWGENYEQYF
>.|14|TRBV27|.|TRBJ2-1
CASSSRTVKETQFF
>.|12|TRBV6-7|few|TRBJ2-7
CASGGCSYEQYF
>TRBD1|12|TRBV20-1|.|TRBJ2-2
CSGTGGPGELFF
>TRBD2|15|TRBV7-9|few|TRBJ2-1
CASSLTSGLGETQFF
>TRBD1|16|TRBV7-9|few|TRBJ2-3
CASRIPKTGGTDTQYF
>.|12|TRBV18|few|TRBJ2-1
CASSPEGSEQFF
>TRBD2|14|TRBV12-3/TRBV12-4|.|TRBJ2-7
CASSASGGVYEQYF
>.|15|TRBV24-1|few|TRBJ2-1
CATSGEYPLDNEQFF
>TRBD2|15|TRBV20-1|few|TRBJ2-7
CSANPGGGGSYEQYF
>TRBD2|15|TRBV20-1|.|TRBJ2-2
CSARTSGSRTGELFF
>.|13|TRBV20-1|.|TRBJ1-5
CSALTGLNQPQHF
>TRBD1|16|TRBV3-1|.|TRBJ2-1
CASSHPGTGAYNEQFF
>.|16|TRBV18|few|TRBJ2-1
CASSRQGSGSYNEQFF
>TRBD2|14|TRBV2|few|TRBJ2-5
CASSGTSSLREQYF
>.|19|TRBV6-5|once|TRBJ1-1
CASSYSFKGMQGQSTEAFF
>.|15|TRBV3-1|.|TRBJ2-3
CASSKGRPIGDTQYF
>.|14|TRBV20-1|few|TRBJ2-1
CSARGVDPYNEQFF
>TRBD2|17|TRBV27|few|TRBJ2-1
CATLRRWTSEYYNEQFF
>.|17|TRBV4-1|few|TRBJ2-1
CASSQGLQGVKNNEQFF
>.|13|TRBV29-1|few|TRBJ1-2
CSVEEGHNYGYTF
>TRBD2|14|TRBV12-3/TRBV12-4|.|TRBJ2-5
CASSFGGGKDEQYF
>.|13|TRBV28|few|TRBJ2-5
CASSLTGYETQYF
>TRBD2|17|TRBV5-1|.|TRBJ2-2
CASSLFTSGKNTGELFF
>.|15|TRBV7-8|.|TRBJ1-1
CASSLSTYMNTEAFF
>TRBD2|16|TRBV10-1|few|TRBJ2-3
CASSELGGGATDTQYF
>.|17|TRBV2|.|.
CASIIRRSGLAYNEQYF
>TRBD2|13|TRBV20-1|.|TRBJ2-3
CSAAGGPTDTQYF
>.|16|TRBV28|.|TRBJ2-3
CASSPVVPRPTDTQYF
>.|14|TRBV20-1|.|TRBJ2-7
CSARGQRVSYEQYF
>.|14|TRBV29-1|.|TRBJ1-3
CSVESGASGNTIYF
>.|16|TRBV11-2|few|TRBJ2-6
CASSSTRTGLLSVLTF
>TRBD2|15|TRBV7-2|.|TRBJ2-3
CASSLGLAVGDTQYF
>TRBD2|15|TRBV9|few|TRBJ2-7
CASSVGGGAYYEQYF
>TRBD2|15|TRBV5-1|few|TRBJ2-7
CASSLFERGGMEQYF
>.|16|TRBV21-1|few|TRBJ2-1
CASSSYLAGDYNEQFF
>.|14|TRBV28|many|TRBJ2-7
CASSFRDRTYEQYF
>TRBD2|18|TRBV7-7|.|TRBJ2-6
CASSPKLAGATGANVLTF
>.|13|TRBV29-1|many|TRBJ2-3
CSVRPLGTDTQYF
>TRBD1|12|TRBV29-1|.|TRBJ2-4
CSVALDRDIQYF
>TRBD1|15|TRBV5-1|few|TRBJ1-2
CATTPRGQGNYGYTF
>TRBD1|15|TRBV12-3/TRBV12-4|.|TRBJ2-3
CASRRDRVSADAQYF
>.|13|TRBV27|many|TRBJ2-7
CASSLSRAYEQYF
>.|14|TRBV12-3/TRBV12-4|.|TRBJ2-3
CASDSPEGPDTQYF
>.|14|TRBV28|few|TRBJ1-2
CASSFRRPYYGYTF
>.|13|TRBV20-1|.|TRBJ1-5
CSAREVINQPQHF
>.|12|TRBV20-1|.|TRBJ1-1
CSAPGLNTEAFF